The table lists the clone carrying this TCR beta chain with many counts. The antigen remains unidentified. This entry belongs to a study of T cell clonality in common variable immunodeficiency. Study outcomes and limitations: Shared TCRbeta clones were fewer between CVID subjects than controls.

Sequencing used immunoSEQ multiplex PCR; TCRdb keeps in-frame clones, though not all of them. The sample contains about 64,000 clones, none of them singletons. The receptor comes from a person aged 18 to 69 in good health. The sequenced material came from peripheral blood mononuclear cells.

CDR3 in amino acids: CASSQDRGQPQHF. Incomplete CDR3 DNA: TGTGCCAGCAGCCAAGATCGGGGTCAGCCC. V is TRBV3-1 (or the pseudogene TRBV3-2) and J is TRBJ1-5; D call uncertain. Read sequence stops 3 residues before the CDR3 end, and the germline J gene provides the missing end. CDR3 length equals 13 residues. The ends were cut back, 0 bases at V and 6 bases at J, with 6 bases in the middle. Germline V gene sequence: CDR1 LGHDT, CDR2 YNNKEL (reference sequence).